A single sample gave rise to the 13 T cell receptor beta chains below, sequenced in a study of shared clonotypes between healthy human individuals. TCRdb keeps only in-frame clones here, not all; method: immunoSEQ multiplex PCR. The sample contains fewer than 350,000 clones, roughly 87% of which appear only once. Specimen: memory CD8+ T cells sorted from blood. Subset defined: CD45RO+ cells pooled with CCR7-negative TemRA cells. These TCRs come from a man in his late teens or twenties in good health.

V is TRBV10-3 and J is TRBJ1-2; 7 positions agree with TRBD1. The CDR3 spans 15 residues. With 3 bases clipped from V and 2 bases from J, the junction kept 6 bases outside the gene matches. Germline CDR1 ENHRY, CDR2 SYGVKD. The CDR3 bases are TGTGCCATCAGTGATGACGACAGGGAGAACTATGGCTACACCTTC. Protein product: CAISDDDRENYGYTF.

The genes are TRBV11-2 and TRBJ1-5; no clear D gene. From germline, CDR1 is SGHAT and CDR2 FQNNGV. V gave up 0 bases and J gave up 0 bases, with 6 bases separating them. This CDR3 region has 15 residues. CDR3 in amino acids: CASSLDPGSNQPQHF. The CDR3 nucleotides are TGTGCCAGCAGCTTAGATCCGGGTAGCAATCAGCCCCAGCATTTT.

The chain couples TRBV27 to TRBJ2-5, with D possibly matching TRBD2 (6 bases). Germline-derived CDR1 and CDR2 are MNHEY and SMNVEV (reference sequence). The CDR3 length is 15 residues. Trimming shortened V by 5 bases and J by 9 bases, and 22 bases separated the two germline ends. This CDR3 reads CASSLSGTGQGAQYF. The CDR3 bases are TGTGCCAGCAGTCTCTCCGGGACTGGTCAAGGGGCCCAGTACTTC.

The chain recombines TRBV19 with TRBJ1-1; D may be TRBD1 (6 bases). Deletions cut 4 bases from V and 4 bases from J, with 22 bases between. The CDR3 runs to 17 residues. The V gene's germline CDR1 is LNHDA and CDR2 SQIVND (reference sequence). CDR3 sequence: CASSKRTGREGSTEAFF. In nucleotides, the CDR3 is TGTGCCAGTAGTAAAAGAACAGGGCGCGAAGGTTCCACTGAAGCTTTCTTT.

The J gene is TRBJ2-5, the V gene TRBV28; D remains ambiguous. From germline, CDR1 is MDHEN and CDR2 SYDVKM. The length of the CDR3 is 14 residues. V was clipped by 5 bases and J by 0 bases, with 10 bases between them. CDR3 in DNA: TGTGCCAGCAGTGAGACGCCTTACCAAGAGACCCAGTACTTC. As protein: CASSETPYQETQYF.

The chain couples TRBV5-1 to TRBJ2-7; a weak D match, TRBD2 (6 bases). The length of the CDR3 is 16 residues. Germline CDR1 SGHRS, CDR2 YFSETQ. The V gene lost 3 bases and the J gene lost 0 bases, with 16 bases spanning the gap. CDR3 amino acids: CASSWGLCCSSYEQYF. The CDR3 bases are TGCGCCAGCAGCTGGGGACTGTGTTGCAGCTCCTACGAGCAGTACTTC.

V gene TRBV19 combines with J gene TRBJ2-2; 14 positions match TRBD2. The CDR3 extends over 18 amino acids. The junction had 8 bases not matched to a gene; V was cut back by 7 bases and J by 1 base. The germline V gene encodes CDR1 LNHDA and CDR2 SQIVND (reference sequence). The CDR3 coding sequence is TGTGCCAGTACTCCGGGACTAGCGGGGGCCGTGAACACCGGGGAGCTGTTTTTT. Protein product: CASTPGLAGAVNTGELFF.

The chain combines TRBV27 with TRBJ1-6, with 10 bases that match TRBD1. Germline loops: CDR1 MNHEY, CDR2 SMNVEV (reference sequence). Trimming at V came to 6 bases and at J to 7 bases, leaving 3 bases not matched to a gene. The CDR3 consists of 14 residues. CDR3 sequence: CASSRTGGNSPLHF. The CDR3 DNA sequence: TGTGCCAGCAGCCGGACAGGGGGAAATTCACCCCTCCACTTT.

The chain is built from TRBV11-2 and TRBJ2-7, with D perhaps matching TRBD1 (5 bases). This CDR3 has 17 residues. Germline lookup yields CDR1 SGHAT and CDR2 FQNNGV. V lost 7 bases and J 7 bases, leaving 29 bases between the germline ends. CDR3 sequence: CASTLGAHWGLTVEQYF. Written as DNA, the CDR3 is TGTGCCAGCACCCTAGGGGCTCACTGGGGTCTCACCGTTGAGCAGTACTTC.

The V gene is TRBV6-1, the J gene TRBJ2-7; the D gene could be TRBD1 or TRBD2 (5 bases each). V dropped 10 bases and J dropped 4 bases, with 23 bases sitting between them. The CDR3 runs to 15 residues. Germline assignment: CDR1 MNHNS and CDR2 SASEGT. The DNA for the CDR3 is TGTGCCACCCAATACTCGGGGCGTTGGGGATACGAGCAGTACTTC. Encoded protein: CATQYSGRWGYEQYF.

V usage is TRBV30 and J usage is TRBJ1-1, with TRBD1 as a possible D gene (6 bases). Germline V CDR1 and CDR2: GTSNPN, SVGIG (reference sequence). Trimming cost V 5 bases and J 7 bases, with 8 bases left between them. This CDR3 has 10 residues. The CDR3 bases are TGTGCCTGGGTGGACAGTGAAGCTTTCTTT. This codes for CAWVDSEAFF.

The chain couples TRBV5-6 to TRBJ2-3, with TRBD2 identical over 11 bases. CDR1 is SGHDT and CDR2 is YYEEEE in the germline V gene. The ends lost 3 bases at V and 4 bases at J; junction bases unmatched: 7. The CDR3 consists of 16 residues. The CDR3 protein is CASSWELAGVSDTQYF. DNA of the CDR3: TGTGCCAGCAGCTGGGAACTAGCGGGAGTGTCAGATACGCAGTATTTT. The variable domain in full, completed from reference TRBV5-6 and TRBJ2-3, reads DAGVTQSPTHLIKTRGQQVTLRCSPKSGHDTVSWYQQALGQGPQFIFQYYEEEERQRGNFPDRFSGHQFPNYSSELNVNALLLGDSALYLCASSWELAGVSDTQYFGPGTRLTVL.

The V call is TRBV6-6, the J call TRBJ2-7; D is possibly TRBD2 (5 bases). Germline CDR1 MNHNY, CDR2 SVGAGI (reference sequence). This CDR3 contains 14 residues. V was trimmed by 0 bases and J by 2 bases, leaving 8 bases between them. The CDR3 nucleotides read TGTGCCAGCAGTTACTCGCCCGGGACCTACGAGCAGTACTTC. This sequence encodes CASSYSPGTYEQYF.